This passage covers 18 T cell receptor beta chains from one sample sequenced in a study of shared clonotypes between healthy human individuals. Profiling relied on immunoSEQ multiplex PCR, and the TCRdb table lists in-frame clones only, not all of them. The profile shows fewer than 650,000 clones, around three quarters of them singletons. Sequenced input: PBMCs. The receptor set was obtained from a woman in her 40s in good health. Some clones in this sample may be carry-over from other donors' samples.

The genes are TRBV7-9 and TRBJ1-2, with D hard to call. The germline gives CDR1 SEHNR, CDR2 FQNEAQ (reference sequence). The germline V and J ends were trimmed by 4 bases and 4 bases, with 13 bases remaining between them. The CDR3 is made up of 14 amino acids. The CDR3: CASSSVDGIYGYTF. The CDR3 bases are TGTGCCAGCAGCTCCGTAGATGGGATCTATGGCTACACCTTC.

The V and J genes are TRBV5-6 and TRBJ1-4, with 8 nucleotides matching TRBD1. Per the germline V gene, CDR1 is SGHDT and CDR2 is YYEEEE. With 3 bases clipped from V and 10 bases from J, the junction kept 8 bases outside the gene matches. The CDR3 contains 14 residues. CDR3 DNA sequence: TGTGCCAGCAGCTCCCAACAGGGGGTCGGAAAACTGTTTTTT. Amino acids: CASSSQQGVGKLFF.

This chain connects TRBV15 to TRBJ2-7; D is uncertain. V was shortened by 0 bases and J by 2 bases, with 11 bases between the two germline ends. Germline V gives CDR1 LNHNV, CDR2 YYDKDF (reference sequence). This CDR3 is 15 amino acids long. The CDR3 DNA follows: TGTGCCACCAGCAGAGATCCGGGCCATACCTACGAGCAGTACTTC. Translation: CATSRDPGHTYEQYF.

This chain uses TRBV9 with TRBJ2-3, with TRBD1 as a possible D gene (7 bases). V gave up 4 bases and J gave up 8 bases, with 11 bases separating them. From germline, CDR1 is SGDLS and CDR2 YYNGEE. There are 12 residues in the CDR3. CDR3 loop: CASSPQGGTQYF. CDR3 bases: TGTGCCAGCAGCCCCCAGGGGGGTACGCAGTATTTT.

The rearrangement links TRBV28 to TRBJ2-7; tentative D call: TRBD1 (6 bases). Trimming cost V 6 bases and J 6 bases, with 9 bases left between them. Germline V gives CDR1 MDHEN, CDR2 SYDVKM. The length of the CDR3 is 11 residues. The CDR3 reads CASRGDTEQYF. In nucleotides, the CDR3 is TGTGCCAGCAGGGGGGACACCGAGCAGTACTTC.

This clone was found once. The rearrangement links TRBV7-2 to TRBJ1-2; 11 nucleotides line up with TRBD1. The length of the CDR3 is 15 residues. CDR1 is SGHTA and CDR2 is FQGNSA in the germline V gene. The junction had 5 bases not matched to a gene; V was cut back by 5 bases and J by 3 bases. The chain's CDR3 is CASSRGTGGYYGYTF. Here the CDR3 DNA reads TGTGCCAGCAGCCGGGGGACAGGGGGTTACTATGGCTACACCTTC.

Details on this clone: One end of the junction is discordant with germline, which a read error may explain. The identical CDR3 is also encoded by other nucleotide sequences in the sample. This chain connects TRBV29-1 to TRBJ1-1, with D tentatively TRBD1 (6 bases). CDR1 and CDR2 (germline): SQVTM, ANQGSEA. CDR3 length equals 13 residues. Here the CDR3 DNA reads TGCAGCGTACAGGGATCTATGAACACTGAAGCTTTTTTT. It codes for CSVQGSMNTEAFF.

This clone is a singleton in its sample. The chain couples TRBV1 to TRBJ2-7; the table's D call, TRBD2, has no DNA check behind it. TRBV1 is a pseudogene segment. The CDR3 is 19 residues long. DNA for the CDR3: TGCACCAGCAGCCAAGAAGGCGGGGTCAGGGTGGATCGCTCCTACGAGCAGTACTTC. Its translation is CTSSQEGGVRVDRSYEQYF.

This sequence joins TRBV21-1 and TRBJ1-1; TRBD1 is the table's D call, not checked against the DNA. TRBV21-1 is a pseudogene. The length of the CDR3 is 16 residues. DNA for the CDR3: TGTGCCAGCAGCTGTGGAGTAGGGACAGGGGTGACTGAAGCTTTCTTT. This codes for CASSCGVGTGVTEAFF.

V is TRBV7-2 and J is TRBJ1-3; no reliable D call. This CDR3 has 15 amino acids. From germline, CDR1 is SGHTA and CDR2 FQGNSA. Trimming pared 5 bases from V and 1 base from J, leaving 12 bases between. The CDR3 loop reads CASSVVTISGNTIYF. In nucleotides, the CDR3 is TGTGCCAGCAGCGTCGTTACAATTTCTGGAAACACCATATATTTT.

The chain employs TRBV7-3 and TRBJ2-1, with 14 bases fitting TRBD2. The J segment lost 4 bases and the V segment lost 1 base, leaving 6 bases of the junction unmatched. The germline gives CDR1 SGHTA, CDR2 FQGTGA. This CDR3 comprises 18 residues. The CDR3 spells CASSLSVTSGREYNEQFF. In DNA, the CDR3 is TGTGCCAGCAGCTTAAGCGTGACTAGCGGGAGGGAGTACAATGAGCAGTTCTTC.

The chain combines TRBV7-9 with TRBJ2-1; D remains unclear. Germline V CDR1 and CDR2: SEHNR, FQNEAQ (reference sequence). V lost 5 bases and J 0 bases, leaving 14 bases between the germline ends. The CDR3 runs 16 residues. CDR3 region: CASSTGEGSSYNEQFF. CDR3 in DNA: TGTGCCAGCAGCACCGGAGAAGGTAGCTCCTACAATGAGCAGTTCTTC. The whole variable domain, remainder taken from reference TRBV7-9 and TRBJ2-1, is DTGVSQNPRHKITKRGQNVTFRCDPISEHNRLYWYRQTLGQGPEFLTYFQNEAQLEKSRLLSDRFSAERPKGSFSTLEIQRTEQGDSAMYLCASSTGEGSSYNEQFFGPGTRLTVL.

A note on this clone: In the same sample, other DNA sequences code for this CDR3. The V gene is TRBV18, the J gene TRBJ1-5, with D unresolved. This CDR3 is built from 13 residues. V lost 2 bases to trimming and J lost 3 bases, with 5 bases between them. CDR1 is KGHSH, CDR2 LQKENI, per germline. In DNA form, the CDR3 reads TGTGCCAGCTCACCAACGGACAATCAGCCCCAGCATTTT. Translated, it gives CASSPTDNQPQHF.

J is TRBJ1-2 and V is TRBV6-1; a possible D gene is TRBD1 (6 bases). V gave up 6 bases and J gave up 4 bases, with 9 bases separating them. The CDR3 totals 12 residues. Germline CDR1 reads MNHNS; CDR2 reads SASEGT. CDR3 region: CASSGTSYGYTF. The DNA of the CDR3 is TGTGCCAGCAGCGGGACAAGCTATGGCTACACCTTC.

In its sample, this clone was seen a few times. J is TRBJ2-5 and V is TRBV9; the D gene could be TRBD1 or TRBD2 (5 bases each). Germline CDR1 is SGDLS and CDR2 is YYNGEE. V shed 7 bases and J shed 4 bases, with 20 bases lying between them. The CDR3 consists of 15 residues. This CDR3 reads CASSQGTKDVETQYF. CDR3 nucleotides: TGTGCCAGCTCCCAAGGGACGAAGGATGTAGAGACCCAGTACTTC. Full variable domain (missing parts from reference TRBV9 and TRBJ2-5): DSGVTQTPKHLITATGQRVTLRCSPRSGDLSVYWYQQSLDQGLQFLIQYYNGEERAKGNILERFSAQQFPDLHSELNLSSLELGDSALYFCASSQGTKDVETQYFGPGTRLLVL.

V gene TRBV18 combines with J gene TRBJ2-3, with TRBD2 as a possible D gene (6 bases). The germline V and J ends were trimmed by 10 bases and 1 base, with 15 bases remaining between them. The CDR3 spans 14 residues. Germline CDR1 is KGHSH and CDR2 is LQKENI. The chain's CDR3 is CATSIGGGTDTQYF. In nucleotides, the CDR3 is TGTGCCACCTCTATCGGCGGGGGCACAGATACGCAGTATTTT.

This rearrangement joins TRBV29-1 to TRBJ1-2; D is perhaps TRBD1 (5 bases). The V gene lost 5 bases and the J gene lost 13 bases, with 17 bases spanning the gap. CDR1 is SQVTM, CDR2 ANQGSEA, per germline. This CDR3 spans 11 amino acids. CDR3 loop: CSVMTATKFTF. The CDR3 nucleotides are TGCAGCGTTATGACAGCGACGAAGTTCACCTTC. Together with reference TRBV29-1 and TRBJ1-2, the CDR3 gives the full variable domain: SAVISQKPSRDICQRGTSLTIQCQVDSQVTMMFWYRQQPGQSLTLIATANQGSEATYESGFVIDKFPISRPNLTFSTLTVSNMSPEDSSIYLCSVMTATKFTFGSGTRLTVV.

V is TRBV6-1 and J is TRBJ1-1; D uncertain. Germline CDR1 MNHNS, CDR2 SASEGT. This CDR3 has 13 residues. Trimming took off 6 bases at V and 1 base at J, with 9 bases between the two ends. In DNA, the CDR3 is TGTGCCAGCAGCTACCAATCGAACACTGAAGCTTTCTTT. Its translation: CASSYQSNTEAFF.